Listed below are T cell receptor beta chains from one sample, sequenced in a study of T cell responses to AZD1222 COVID-19 vaccine. Assay: immunoSEQ multiplex PCR; the TCRdb copy retains only in-frame clones and omits some. The sample carries 180,000 or so clones, 80% to 95% recorded once. Sequences were derived from peripheral blood, sampled 28 days after the second AZD1222 dose. Receptors were obtained from an adult who received the AZD1222 COVID-19 vaccine. CDR3s include the opening cysteine and the closing phenylalanine or tryptophan. A D gene is named only where the DNA matches it firmly. Clone sizes are given selectively: once, few, many, or a class where the clone is expanded.

v_call	j_call	clone_size	d_call	cdr3_nt	cdr3_aa
TRBV19	TRBJ1-1	-	-	TGTGCCACCCGGTTGACTTACACTGAAGCTTTCTTT	CATRLTYTEAFF
TRBV6-5	TRBJ1-1	-	-	TGTGCCAGCAGGCTAGGAGGACCTCAAACTGAAGCTTTCTTT	CASRLGGPQTEAFF
TRBV15	TRBJ1-6	-	TRBD1	TGTGCCACCAATCCCGGGACAGGGATAGTTTCACCCCTCCACTTT	CATNPGTGIVSPLHF
TRBV6-5	TRBJ1-6	few	TRBD1	TGTGCCAGCAGTTACGCGGACAGGATGAATTCACCCCTCCACTTT	CASSYADRMNSPLHF
TRBV11-2	TRBJ1-3	once	-	TGTGCCAGCAGCTTAGGCCTGCGGGGGATGCTGGACTCTGGAAACACCATATATTTT	CASSLGLRGMLDSGNTIYF
TRBV6-1	TRBJ1-1	-	-	TGTGCCAGCAGTGACAAGACAGGTGGGGTTCGAACTGAAGCTTTCTTT	CASSDKTGGVRTEAFF
TRBV6-5	TRBJ1-2	-	-	TGTGCCACGGATGACGGGGACCCTTTCACCTTC	CATDDGDPFTF
TRBV12-3/TRBV12-4	TRBJ2-2	-	-	TGTGCCAGCAGTTTTGTCACCGGGGAGCTGTTTTTT	CASSFVTGELFF
TRBV5-1	TRBJ1-5	-	-	TGCGCCAGCAGCTTGGCGGGTGGCAATCAGCCCCAGCATTTT	CASSLAGGNQPQHF
TRBV6-5	TRBJ2-3	-	-	TGTGCCAGCAGTTCCGACACAGATACGCAGTATTTT	CASSSDTDTQYF
TRBV3-1/TRBV3-2	TRBJ2-1	-	-	TGTGCCAGCAGCCAATGGGGCGGGGACTACAATGAGCAGTTCTTC	CASSQWGGDYNEQFF
TRBV7-8	TRBJ2-1	-	TRBD2	TGTGCCAGCAGCTTCCGACTAGCGGGGTACAATGAGCAGTTCTTC	CASSFRLAGYNEQFF
TRBV3-1/TRBV3-2	TRBJ1-5	-	-	TGTGCCAGCAGCCAAGGCAGGGGTTTCAATCAGCCCCAGCATTTT	CASSQGRGFNQPQHF
TRBV27	TRBJ1-2	once	-	TGTGCCAGCAGTTTATCGTACTCGGTTCTGGACTACACCTTC	CASSLSYSVLDYTF
TRBV5-4	TRBJ2-5	-	-	TGTGCCAGCACCACCGTCCCGGCCGGGGTCAATCAAGAGACCCAGTACTTC	CASTTVPAGVNQETQYF
TRBV5-4	TRBJ2-3	-	-	TGTGCCAGCAGCTACACAGGGAGTACAGATACGCAGTATTTT	CASSYTGSTDTQYF
TRBV6-2/TRBV6-3	TRBJ1-3	-	-	TGTGCCAGCAGCTTTGGAAACACCATATATTTT	CASSFGNTIYF
TRBV2	TRBJ1-1	once	TRBD1	TGTGCCAGCAGCGAGGGACAGACTAACACTGAAGCTTTCTTT	CASSEGQTNTEAFF
TRBV5-5	TRBJ2-1	-	-	TGTGCCAGCAGCGTAGAGGTGGGGGGTATGGATGAGCAGTTCTTC	CASSVEVGGMDEQFF
TRBV27	TRBJ1-1	-	-	TGTGCCAGCGGCCTGCAGGGGATGAACACTGAAGCTTTCTTT	CASGLQGMNTEAFF
TRBV19	TRBJ1-1	once	-	TGTGCCAGTAGTATCGTTACCCCAATGAACACTGAAGCTTTCTTT	CASSIVTPMNTEAFF
TRBV10-3	TRBJ2-1	-	-	TGTGCCATCAGTGAAGGCGGGCTCCTCTCCTACAATGAGCAGTTCTTC	CAISEGGLLSYNEQFF
TRBV4-1	TRBJ1-1	-	-	TGCGCCAGCAGCCAAGCCATACAGTTGAACACTGAAGCTTTCTTT	CASSQAIQLNTEAFF
TRBV19	TRBJ2-1	-	-	TGTGCCAGTACCCCAGGTCCCCAGGTCGCGTATGAGCAGTTCTTC	CASTPGPQVAYEQFF
TRBV3-1/TRBV3-2	TRBJ2-1	few	TRBD2	TGTGCCAGCAGCCAAGTGAGCGGGGGGTCACATGAGCAGTTCTTC	CASSQVSGGSHEQFF
TRBV6-5	TRBJ1-1	-	-	TGTGCCAGCAGTTACGGTAACAGGGTGTCGGCTTTCTTT	CASSYGNRVSAFF
TRBV5-1	TRBJ1-6	-	-	TGCGCCAGCAGCTTGGGGGCCAGGGGTGGAAATTCACCCCTCCACTTT	CASSLGARGGNSPLHF
TRBV7-9	TRBJ1-2	-	TRBD1	TGTGCCAGCAGCACCCGGGACAGCCCACCATCTAACTATGGCTACACCTTC	CASSTRDSPPSNYGYTF
TRBV27	TRBJ1-1	-	-	TGTGCCAGCAGTTTGAGAGAGTACGGCACTGAAGCTTTCTTT	CASSLREYGTEAFF
TRBV11-2	TRBJ2-2	-	-	TGTGCCAGCAGCTTCCACGCCCCACGGGGGGAGCTGTTTTTT	CASSFHAPRGELFF
TRBV2	TRBJ1-6	-	-	TGTGCCTGGACACAGGGTCGGGATCGCGGGTCACCCCTCCACTTT	CAWTQGRDRGSPLHF
TRBV5-8	TRBJ2-7	-	-	TGTGCCAGCAGCTCTCGGGGCCTCTCCTACGAGCAGTACTTC	CASSSRGLSYEQYF
TRBV6-2/TRBV6-3	TRBJ2-7	-	-	TGTGCCAGCAGTACCGGGTCCCTCTCCTACGAGCAGTACTTC	CASSTGSLSYEQYF
TRBV5-6	TRBJ1-2	-	-	TGTGCCAGCAGCTTGGTAGGGTTCTACACCTTC	CASSLVGFYTF
TRBV7-8	TRBJ1-4	-	-	TGTGCCAGCAGCCGACAGGAGAGACGTGAAAAACTGTTTTTT	CASSRQERREKLFF
TRBV19	TRBJ2-1	once	-	TGTGCCAGTAGTATACGGACGGGGAGCTCCTACAATGAGCAGTTCTTC	CASSIRTGSSYNEQFF
TRBV2	TRBJ1-2	-	-	TGTGCCAGCAGTGAAGGCAGGGGACCAACTAACTATGGCTACACCTTC	CASSEGRGPTNYGYTF
TRBV25-1	TRBJ2-2	once	-	TGTGCCAGCAGTGAATATCCCCTGACGGCAGGGAAGCTGTTTTTT	CASSEYPLTAGKLFF
TRBV24-1	TRBJ2-1	-	-	TGTGCCACCAGTGATTTGTGGGGACCGAACAATGAGCAGTTCTTC	CATSDLWGPNNEQFF
TRBV15	TRBJ1-2	-	TRBD1	TGTGCCACCAGCAGAGGACAGGGCCAGTCTAACTATGGCTACACCTTC	CATSRGQGQSNYGYTF
TRBV3-1/TRBV3-2	TRBJ2-1	-	TRBD2	TGTGCCAGCAGCCAAGATCCAGTGGCGGGGGGGCGTGAGCAGTTCTTC	CASSQDPVAGGREQFF
TRBV6-5	TRBJ2-5	-	-	TGTGCCAGCAGCCAGATAGGAGAGACCCAGTACTTC	CASSQIGETQYF
TRBV4-1	TRBJ1-1	-	TRBD1	TGCGCCAGCAGCCAAGGGACAGGGGCCCCAAATGAAGCTTTCTTT	CASSQGTGAPNEAFF
TRBV10-3	TRBJ1-1	-	-	TGTGCCATCCTCGGGGGGGTGGGCACTGAAGCTTTCTTT	CAILGGVGTEAFF
TRBV19	TRBJ2-5	-	-	TGTGCCAGTAGCGCGACTAGTCGTGAGACCCAGTACTTC	CASSATSRETQYF
TRBV11-3	TRBJ2-7	-	-	TGTGCCAGCAGCTTAGCAAACCGGAGCACCTACGAGCAGTACTTC	CASSLANRSTYEQYF
TRBV30	TRBJ1-2	-	-	TGTGCCTGGAGTGTAGACTATGGCTACACCTTC	CAWSVDYGYTF
TRBV9	TRBJ2-4	once	-	TGTGCCAGCAGCCCCTCACAGGAGAACCAAAACATTCAGTACTTC	CASSPSQENQNIQYF